This T cell receptor beta chain emerged from a study of radiotherapy plus CTLA-4 blockade in lung cancer. The study gave focal radiation plus ipilimumab CTLA-4 blockade to patients with chemo-refractory metastatic non-small-cell lung cancer. As for this clone: The target antigen is unknown.

The germline gives CDR1 SGHRS, CDR2 YFSETQ. The CDR3 sequence is 15 residues long. With 1 base clipped from V and 1 base from J, the junction kept 5 bases outside the gene matches. The protocol was immunoSEQ multiplex PCR, while the TCRdb copy is restricted to in-frame clones and leaves out a portion. The data hold more than 40,000 clones, with about 88% observed a single time. Broader study findings: Early clone dynamics of blood T cells, plus interferon-beta, reportedly predicted response best. Expansion of tumor-derived TCR clones was observed in blood after radiotherapy plus ipilimumab.

This sequence was found in a human donor with non-small cell lung cancer whose response to radiotherapy plus ipilimumab could not be evaluated. This chain links TRBV5-1 with TRBJ2-7; the match to TRBD1 covers 7 bases. Sequenced material: peripheral blood, taken from a patient treated with radiotherapy plus ipilimumab. Here the CDR3 DNA reads TGCGCCAGCAGCTTGTCCGGGACAGCGTCCTACGAGCAGTACTTC. Amino acids: CASSLSGTASYEQYF.